The 8 T cell receptor beta chains reported below all come from one sample, sequenced in a study of T cell responses to AZD1222 COVID-19 vaccine. Using immunoSEQ multiplex PCR, the repertoire was profiled, and TCRdb retains in-frame clones only, with some absent. The top ten clones hold roughly 4% of a sample with 100,000 to 150,000 clones, approximately 90% of them seen once. This specimen was peripheral blood, taken 28 days after the second AZD1222 dose. The receptors come from an adult who received the AZD1222 COVID-19 vaccine.

CDR3 sequence reads: CASSSPPSGNIYEQYF. The CDR3 nucleotides are TGTGCCAGCAGTTCCCCACCTAGCGGGAATATCTACGAGCAGTACTTC. The J gene is TRBJ2-7, the V gene TRBV6-2 or TRBV6-3; 9 nucleotides agree with TRBD2. V was clipped by 4 bases and J by 3 bases; unmatched bases: 10. The CDR3 totals 16 residues. Germline CDR1 and CDR2: MNHEY and SVGEGT.

This sequence joins TRBV30 and TRBJ1-5; a weak D match, TRBD1 (5 bases). This CDR3 region has 15 residues. The V gene lost 2 bases and the J gene lost 7 bases, with 18 bases spanning the gap. The V gene's germline CDR1 is GTSNPN and CDR2 SVGIG (reference sequence). CDR3 region: CAWSTGTGLRQPQHF. The CDR3, as DNA: TGTGCCTGGAGTACTGGTACAGGCCTAAGGCAGCCCCAGCATTTT. The entire variable domain, with the rest obtained from reference TRBV30 and TRBJ1-5, is as follows: SQTIHQWPATLVQPVGSPLSLECTVEGTSNPNLYWYRQAAGRGLQLLFYSVGIGQISSEVPQNLSASRPQDRQFILSSKKLLLSDSGFYLCAWSTGTGLRQPQHFGDGTRLSIL.

The chain combines TRBV9 with TRBJ2-1; 9 positions match TRBD2. Germline CDR1 reads SGDLS; CDR2 reads YYNGEE. Trimming removed 2 bases from V and 5 bases from J; junction bases left unmatched: 2. This CDR3 spans 14 amino acids. The CDR3 DNA is TGTGCCAGCAGCGTTCTAGCGGGGAACAATGAGCAGTTCTTC. Translating it yields CASSVLAGNNEQFF.

This CDR3 is CASSAPGPEAFF. The CDR3 DNA follows: TGTGCCAGCAGTGCACCGGGACCAGAAGCTTTCTTT. The V gene is TRBV3-1 (or the pseudogene TRBV3-2), the J gene TRBJ1-1, with D possibly TRBD1 on 5 matching bases. V was pared by 6 bases and J by 8 bases, with 13 bases between. From germline, CDR1 is LGHDT and CDR2 YNNKEL (reference sequence). The CDR3 loop spans 12 amino acids.

V is TRBV30 and J is TRBJ2-2; D remains unclear. This CDR3 contains 14 residues. Germline V gene sequence: CDR1 GTSNPN, CDR2 SVGIG (reference sequence). Trimming cost V 2 bases and J 0 bases, with 7 bases left between them. The CDR3 nucleotides read TGTGCCTGGAGTTTCGGGCCGAACACCGGGGAGCTGTTTTTT. This sequence encodes CAWSFGPNTGELFF.

The gene calls are TRBV23-1 and TRBJ1-5; TRBD1 matches 7 bases. TRBV23-1 qualifies as an ORF whose function is uncertain. V was pared by 0 bases and J by 4 bases, with 6 bases of the junction left unmatched. The CDR3 is made up of 16 amino acids. CDR3: CASSQSSRGRNQPQHF. DNA for the CDR3: TGCGCCAGCAGTCAATCGTCGAGGGGGCGAAATCAGCCCCAGCATTTT.

The chain recombines TRBV25-1 with TRBJ1-1, with D unclear. There are 12 residues in the CDR3. Trimming took off 1 base at V and 5 bases at J, with 5 bases between the two ends. Germline lookup yields CDR1 MGHDK and CDR2 SYGVNS. CDR3: CASSELDTEAFF. The CDR3, as DNA: TGTGCCAGCAGTGAATTAGATACTGAAGCTTTCTTT.

V usage is TRBV20-1 and J usage is TRBJ1-2; D is unresolved. CDR3 length: 11 amino acids. The germline gives CDR1 DFQATT, CDR2 SNEGSKA (reference sequence). Trimming took off 7 bases at V and 1 base at J, with 7 bases between the two ends. The CDR3 region is CSVQLNYGYTF. The CDR3 DNA reads as TGCAGTGTCCAGCTTAACTATGGCTACACCTTC.